The 9 T cell receptor beta chains listed next were all sequenced from one sample in a study of OX40 agonist ivuxolimab in advanced cancers. TCRdb's table, derived via immunoSEQ multiplex PCR, lists solely in-frame clones and lacks some. The table has about 37,000 clones, about 72% seen once; the top ten hold roughly a fifth. The starting material was CD4+ or CD8+ T cells sorted from blood, obtained in a trial of the OX40 agonist ivuxolimab. The receptor set was obtained from an adult with an advanced solid tumor such as melanoma, head and neck, liver or kidney cancer.

The V call is TRBV19, the J call TRBJ2-7; 14 bases are shared with TRBD2. CDR3 length equals 16 residues. V shed 1 base and J 9 bases; nucleotides not matched to a gene: 8. Germline V lookup: CDR1 LNHDA, CDR2 SQIVND (reference sequence). The CDR3 DNA is TGTGCCAGTAGTATAGCCGGGACTAGCGGGGGAACTCTGCAGTACTTC. Its translation is CASSIAGTSGGTLQYF.

This chain joins TRBV5-6 and TRBJ2-1; D might be TRBD2 (5 bases). Germline assignment: CDR1 SGHDT and CDR2 YYEEEE. The CDR3 contains 14 residues. Trimming left V 5 bases short and J 8 bases short, with 17 bases between. The CDR3 bases are TGTGCCAGCAGTCCCGCGTTGAGGCGGGATGAGCAGTTCTTC. Protein: CASSPALRRDEQFF.

This chain links TRBV12-5 with TRBJ2-7, with D perhaps TRBD1 (6 bases). Germline-derived CDR1 and CDR2 are LGHNT and FRNRAP. The CDR3 covers 14 residues. V lost 3 bases and J 1 base, leaving 10 bases between the germline ends. The CDR3 DNA reads as TGTGCTAGTGGTTTTCTCGGACAGTCCTACGAGCAGTACTTC. Residues: CASGFLGQSYEQYF.

V gene TRBV30 combines with J gene TRBJ1-4; D ambiguous. The CDR3 spans 12 residues. Per germline, CDR1 GTSNPN and CDR2 SVGIG (reference sequence). Trimming shortened V by 0 bases and J by 10 bases, and 9 bases separated the two germline ends. The CDR3 loop reads CAWSVNAGKLFF. The CDR3 nucleotides are TGTGCCTGGAGTGTAAATGCAGGAAAACTGTTTTTT.

The genes are TRBV6-1 and TRBJ1-5; 7 nucleotides line up with TRBD1. This CDR3 contains 13 residues. V was pared by 6 bases and J by 3 bases, with 2 bases of the junction left unmatched. The germline gives CDR1 MNHNS, CDR2 SASEGT. DNA for the CDR3: TGTGCCAGCAGCACAGGGGCCAATCAGCCCCAGCATTTT. Protein sequence: CASSTGANQPQHF.

This clone turned up a few times. This rearrangement joins TRBV27 to TRBJ2-7; D assignment may be TRBD1 or TRBD2 (6 bases each). CDR1 is MNHEY, CDR2 SMNVEV, per germline (reference sequence). Trimming shortened V by 4 bases and J by 4 bases, and 14 bases separated the two germline ends. The CDR3 runs to 14 residues. As DNA, the CDR3 is TGTGCCAGCAGTTACGGGGGCAGGCGGTACGAGCAGTACTTC. This gives the protein CASSYGGRRYEQYF.

This chain joins TRBV7-3 and TRBJ2-7, with D perhaps matching TRBD2 (7 bases). From germline, CDR1 is SGHTA and CDR2 FQGTGA. There are 14 residues in the CDR3. V lost 5 bases to trimming and J lost 2 bases, with 13 bases between them. The CDR3 region has the DNA TGTGCCAGCAGCAGGAGGGGGGGTACCTACGAGCAGTACTTC. Residues: CASSRRGGTYEQYF. Full variable domain (remainder filled in from reference TRBV7-3 and TRBJ2-7): GAGVSQTPSNKVTEKGKYVELRCDPISGHTALYWYRQSLGQGPEFLIYFQGTGAADDSGLPNDRFFAVRPEGSVSTLKIQRTERGDSAVYLCASSRRGGTYEQYFGPGTRLTVT.

Only a few counts were recorded for this clone. The chain links TRBV7-9 to TRBJ2-7; perhaps TRBD2 as D (5 bases). V lost 6 bases to trimming and J lost 5 bases, with 8 bases between them. This CDR3 is 11 amino acids long. CDR1 is SEHNR and CDR2 is FQNEAQ in the germline V gene (reference sequence). The CDR3 region is CASSLGNEQYF. The CDR3, as DNA: TGTGCCAGCAGTCTCGGGAACGAGCAGTACTTC. Filled out from reference TRBV7-9 and TRBJ2-7, the complete variable domain reads DTGVSQNPRHKITKRGQNVTFRCDPISEHNRLYWYRQTLGQGPEFLTYFQNEAQLEKSRLLSDRFSAERPKGSFSTLEIQRTEQGDSAMYLCASSLGNEQYFGPGTRLTVT.

This chain's CDR3 is CASSPSRGDQPQHF. Here the CDR3 DNA reads TGTGCCAGCTCACCCTCAAGGGGTGATCAGCCCCAGCATTTT. The genes are TRBV18 and TRBJ1-5; D is perhaps TRBD1 (5 bases). The V end was cut by 3 bases, the J end by 5 bases, with 11 bases between. The CDR3 totals 14 residues. CDR1 is KGHSH, CDR2 LQKENI, per germline.